This T cell receptor beta chain was captured by sequencing in a study of T cells in localized non-small cell lung cancer. From germline, CDR1 is SGHNT and CDR2 YENEEA. This CDR3 is 14 amino acids long. V was pared by 4 bases and J by 3 bases, with 11 bases between. By frequency in the sample, this clone is medium-sized (0.01 to 0.1%). Measured with immunoSEQ multiplex PCR; TCRdb has only the in-frame clones, and not every one. The data show a few thousand clones, about a sixth seen once. This receptor was obtained from a woman between 40 and 69 years old with stage II lung adenocarcinoma. The sequencing used lung tumor tissue, collected before any cancer treatment. The J gene is TRBJ2-3, the V gene TRBV11-3, with D possibly TRBD1 on 5 matching bases. CDR3 sequence (DNA): TGTGCCAGCAGCTCCGCCCCAGGGACAGATACGCAGTATTTT. This gives the protein CASSSAPGTDTQYF.